The TCR beta chain under discussion was sequenced for a study of CD8 T cells in ankylosing spondylitis (dated by TCRdb to between 2016 and 2019). Background on the whole study: T cell receptor beta repertoires were profiled in healthy donors and ankylosing spondylitis patients so that disease-linked TCR variants could be found. The full study cohort was made up of over 20 ankylosing spondylitis patients and over 90 healthy donors. Peripheral blood was sampled, and synovial fluid was additionally collected from ankylosing spondylitis patients. What the work shows at the level of the full study, not this receptor alone: A TCR beta motif made up of seven or eight highly homologous amino acid variants appeared to be characteristic of blood from ankylosing spondylitis patients. The disease-linked clones were reported to be significantly enriched in matched synovial fluid samples from ankylosing spondylitis patients. Some motif variants had previously been reported in the synovial fluid and blood of reactive arthritis patients, which suggests shared mechanisms of disease initiation. The disease-linked clones showed a CD8+ phenotype and occurred at relatively low frequencies in peripheral blood.

A remark on this clonotype: The antigen this receptor binds is unknown. Per-nucleotide qualities are absent, and no much larger clonotype sits a single base away.

V has 1 base trimmed and J has 4 bases trimmed; junction bases matching no gene number 15. The CDR3 goes from the cysteine to the phenylalanine over 20 residues. Only the CDR3 region is kept as DNA, spanning 60 bases read in frame from base 1. In the germline V gene, CDR1 corresponds to SGHAT and CDR2 to FQNNGV. Instrument used: Illumina HiSeq 2500. TCR beta libraries were prepared by quantitative 5'-RACE with molecular barcodes. Per the original workflow: To identify disease-linked TCR variants, a new computational method was used, one built on a probabilistic model of VDJ rearrangement. TCRdb redid the processing of the public reads, applying fastp at Q25 and MiXCR, and retained in-frame beta chains. Every distinct CDR3 protein forms one entry, paired with its most common genes and DNA. TCRdb assigned the V and J calls; the authors' analysis was not used. This sample is represented by approximately 100,000 distinct CDR3 sequences; about 8.6% of them were singletons. In total, the top ten clones hold around 10% of the sample.

The V and J segments used are TRBV11-2 and TRBJ2-6; 8 junctional bases match TRBD1. Source material: blood, either unsorted or a sorted T cell fraction (not recorded which). This TCR came from a male donor with ankylosing spondylitis or in good health (not recorded which). The CDR3 in this case is CASSLVPVRGPVSGANVLTF. The sequenced DNA: TGTGCCAGCAGCTTAGTTCCTGTCAGGGGGCCAGTTTCAGGGGCCAACGTCCTGACTTTC.